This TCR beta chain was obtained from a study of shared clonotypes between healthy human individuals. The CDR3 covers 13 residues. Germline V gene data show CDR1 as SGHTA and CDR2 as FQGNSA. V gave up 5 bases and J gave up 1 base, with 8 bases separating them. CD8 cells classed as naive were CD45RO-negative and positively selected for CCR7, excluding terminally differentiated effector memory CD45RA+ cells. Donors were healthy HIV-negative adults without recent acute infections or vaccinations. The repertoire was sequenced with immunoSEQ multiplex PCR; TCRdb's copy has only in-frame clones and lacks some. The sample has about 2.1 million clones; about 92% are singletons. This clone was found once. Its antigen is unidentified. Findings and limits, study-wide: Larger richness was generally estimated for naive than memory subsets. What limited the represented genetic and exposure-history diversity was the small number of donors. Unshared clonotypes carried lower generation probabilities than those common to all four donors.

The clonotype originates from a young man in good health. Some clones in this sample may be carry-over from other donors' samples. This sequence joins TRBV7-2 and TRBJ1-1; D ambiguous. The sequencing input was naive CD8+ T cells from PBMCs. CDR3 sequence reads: CASSPNTNTEAFF. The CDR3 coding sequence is TGTGCCAGCAGCCCTAACACGAACACTGAAGCTTTCTTT.